The rows below give T cell receptor beta chains drawn from one sample of a study of T cells after yellow fever vaccination. From the 5' RACE reads, TCRdb called clonotypes with MiXCR, one entry per CDR3 protein. The sample consists of around 340,000 distinct CDR3 sequences, under 15% of them appearing once. The sequencing used CD4+ T cells sorted from PBMCs, collected 15 days after the yellow fever booster vaccination. These receptors originate from a young man who received the YFV17D yellow fever vaccine. The CDR3 runs from the conserved cysteine through the conserved F or W. A D gene is named only where the DNA matches it firmly. Clone size is stated in some rows and not others, as once, few, many or a class when expanded.

NA	NA	TRBV20-1	TRBJ1-2	TGCAGGGCGGACGGACAGCAATCCAACTATGGCTACACCTTC	CRADGQQSNYGYTF
NA	many	TRBV3-1	TRBJ2-7	TGTGCCAGCAGCGGGCCGCCGCTCTACGAGCAGTACTTC	CASSGPPLYEQYF
NA	NA	TRBV27	TRBJ1-2	TGTGCCAGCAGTTCCCTGGCGGGAGAGGCCTATGGCTACACCTTC	CASSSLAGEAYGYTF
TRBD2	few	TRBV10-3	TRBJ2-2	TGTGCCATCAGGAGCCCCGGGACTAGCGGGGGTAGGGAGCTGTTTTTT	CAIRSPGTSGGRELFF
NA	NA	TRBV12-3/TRBV12-4	TRBJ2-1	TGTGCCAGCAGCGCCAACGGGGTCGGGGCCGATGAGCAGTTCTTC	CASSANGVGADEQFF
NA	few	TRBV20-1	TRBJ1-3	TGCAGTGCTAGAGGTCCAGACTCTGGAAACACCATATATTTT	CSARGPDSGNTIYF
TRBD1	NA	TRBV20-1	TRBJ1-2	TGCAGTGCTAGTGACCAGACAGGGCGCTATGGCTACACCTTC	CSASDQTGRYGYTF
NA	NA	TRBV9	TRBJ2-1	TGTGCCAGCAGCGTAGGAGGTGGGGCGCAGTTCTTC	CASSVGGGAQFF
NA	NA	TRBV3-1	TRBJ2-1	TGTGCCAGCAGCCGCCGTGGGGCCAGACAACACAATGAGCAGTTCTTC	CASSRRGARQHNEQFF
NA	few	TRBV30	TRBJ2-5	TGTGCCTGGAGAAACCTGGGCAGGGGAGAGACCCAGTACTTC	CAWRNLGRGETQYF
NA	NA	TRBV10-3	TRBJ1-2	TGTGCCACAGGGGATTATGGCTACTCCTTC	CATGDYGYSF
NA	many	TRBV10-3	TRBJ1-6	TGTGCCATCGGACCGACGGACCCTTATAATTCACCCCTCCACTTT	CAIGPTDPYNSPLHF
NA	NA	TRBV20-1	TRBJ1-2	TGCAGTGCTAGAGCCGGGAGCGGGGCCTATGGCTACACCTTC	CSARAGSGAYGYTF
NA	NA	TRBV18	TRBJ2-7	TGTGCCAGCTCACCAAGCCGGGCCCCGGCGTTCGCCTACGAGCAGTACTTC	CASSPSRAPAFAYEQYF
NA	few	TRBV5-5	TRBJ2-5	TGTGCCAGCAGCCAAACCCGACAAGAGACCCAGTACTTC	CASSQTRQETQYF
NA	NA	TRBV14	TRBJ2-7	TGTGCCAGCAGCCCAGGGATCGAGCAGTACTTC	CASSPGIEQYF
TRBD1	few	TRBV9	TRBJ1-3	TGTGCCAGCAGCATCGCCGGGACAGGGCGCTCTGGAAACACCATATATTTT	CASSIAGTGRSGNTIYF
NA	NA	TRBV10-3	TRBJ1-2	TGTGCCATCAGTGAGTCGACCCCCTATGGCTACACCTTC	CAISESTPYGYTF
NA	NA	TRBV7-2	TRBJ2-1	TGTGCCAGCAGCTTAGACTTGGCTAGCAGCAATGAGCAGTTCTTC	CASSLDLASSNEQFF
NA	NA	TRBV7-2	TRBJ1-5	TGTGCCAGCAGCTTAAGCGGACGGCAGCCCCAGCATTTT	CASSLSGRQPQHF
NA	NA	TRBV6-2/TRBV6-3	TRBJ1-5	TGTGCCAGCAGTTACGGCGGGAGCACCCAGCATTTT	CASSYGGSTQHF
NA	few	TRBV5-1	TRBJ2-5	TGCGCCAGCAGCTTGAATCCGAGACGGCCGGAAGAGACCCAGTACTTC	CASSLNPRRPEETQYF
NA	few	TRBV27	TRBJ1-2	TGTGCCAGCAGTTTATCGATTGCAGGGGCCATGAACTATGGCTACACCTTC	CASSLSIAGAMNYGYTF
TRBD2	few	TRBV20-1	TRBJ2-3	TGCAGTGCTAAAGGACTAGCGGGGAGGGGTCCAGATACGCAGTATTTT	CSAKGLAGRGPDTQYF
TRBD1	NA	TRBV5-5	TRBJ2-2	TGTGCCAGCAGCGCAAACAGGGGGGTGGGCACCGGGGAGCTGTTTTTT	CASSANRGVGTGELFF
TRBD2	NA	TRBV12-3/TRBV12-4	TRBJ2-3	TGTGCCAGCAGAACTAGCGGAGATACGCAGTATTTT	CASRTSGDTQYF
NA	NA	TRBV3-1	TRBJ2-7	TGTGCCAGCAGGGGGCTGGGGCCCCACGAGCAGTACTTC	CASRGLGPHEQYF
NA	few	TRBV19	TRBJ1-1	TGTGCCAGTAGTATTCGTCCTCGTTTGAACACTGAAGCTTTCTTT	CASSIRPRLNTEAFF
NA	NA	TRBV20-1	TRBJ1-6	TGCAGTGCTAGTCTACAGGCCAATTCACCCCTCCACTTT	CSASLQANSPLHF
NA	NA	TRBV7-3	TRBJ1-1	TGTGCCAGCAGCTTAGGAGGTCAGTCGGCCTCTTTCTTT	CASSLGGQSASFF
NA	NA	TRBV18	TRBJ2-3	TGTGCCAGCTCCTCAGATACGCAGTATTTT	CASSSDTQYF
NA	few	TRBV18	TRBJ2-1	TGTGCCAGCTCAACGGGGAGCCCAGGACTACAGAATGAGCAGTTCTTC	CASSTGSPGLQNEQFF
NA	NA	TRBV7-2	TRBJ1-2	TGTGCCAGCAGCTCCTCCTTCTATGGCTACACCTTC	CASSSSFYGYTF
NA	few	TRBV24-1	TRBJ1-2	TGTGCCACCAGCGAACATGGAGGGACGGGTCGTGTTGGCTACACCTTC	CATSEHGGTGRVGYTF
NA	few	TRBV12-3/TRBV12-4	TRBJ2-5	TGTGCCAGCAGTTTATCGGCATTCTCGGAGACCCAGTACTTC	CASSLSAFSETQYF
NA	few	TRBV7-2	TRBJ2-1	TGTGCCAGCAGCGCCCGTGGGGGGACAGCGATAACTTCCAATGAGCAGTTCTTC	CASSARGGTAITSNEQFF
TRBD1	NA	TRBV4-1	TRBJ1-2	TGCGCCAGCAGCCAGGTGATTGGGACAGTCGATAACTATGGCTACACCTTC	CASSQVIGTVDNYGYTF
NA	NA	TRBV2	TRBJ2-1	TGTGCCAGCACTATGAGACTAGGCGGCGGTGAGCAGTTCTTC	CASTMRLGGGEQFF
NA	few	TRBV5-1	TRBJ2-3	TGCGCCAGCAGCCTTGGCGGCATAGATACGCAGTATTTT	CASSLGGIDTQYF
NA	few	TRBV5-5	TRBJ1-5	TGTGCCAGCAGCTTGGACGGAGTTGATCAGCCCCAGCATTTT	CASSLDGVDQPQHF
TRBD2	once	TRBV24-1	TRBJ2-6	TGTGCCACCAGTGACCCGGGGGGCTCTGGGGCCAACGTCCTGACTTTC	CATSDPGGSGANVLTF
NA	NA	TRBV19	TRBJ1-5	TGTGCCAGTAGTATAGCGCAGGGCAGGCAGCCCCAGCATTTT	CASSIAQGRQPQHF
NA	few	TRBV5-6	TRBJ1-1	TGTGCCAGCAGCTCGGGGACCATGGTGACTTTCTTT	CASSSGTMVTFF
NA	few	TRBV7-9	TRBJ1-6	TGTGCCAGCAGCTTAGAGAGCCGGGAATCACCCCTCCACTTT	CASSLESRESPLHF